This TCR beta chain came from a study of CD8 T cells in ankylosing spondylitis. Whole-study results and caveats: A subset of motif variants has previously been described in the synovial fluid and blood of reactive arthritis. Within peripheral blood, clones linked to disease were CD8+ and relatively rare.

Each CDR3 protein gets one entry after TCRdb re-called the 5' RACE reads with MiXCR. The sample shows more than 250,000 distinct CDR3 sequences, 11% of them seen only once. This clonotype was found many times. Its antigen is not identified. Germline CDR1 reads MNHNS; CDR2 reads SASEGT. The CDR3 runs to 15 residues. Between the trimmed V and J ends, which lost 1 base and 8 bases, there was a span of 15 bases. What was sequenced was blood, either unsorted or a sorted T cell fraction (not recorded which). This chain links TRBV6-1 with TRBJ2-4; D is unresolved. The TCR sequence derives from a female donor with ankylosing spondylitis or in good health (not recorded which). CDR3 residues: CASSEDQVGLDIQYF. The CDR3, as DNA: TGTGCCAGCAGTGAAGATCAGGTTGGGTTAGACATTCAGTACTTC.